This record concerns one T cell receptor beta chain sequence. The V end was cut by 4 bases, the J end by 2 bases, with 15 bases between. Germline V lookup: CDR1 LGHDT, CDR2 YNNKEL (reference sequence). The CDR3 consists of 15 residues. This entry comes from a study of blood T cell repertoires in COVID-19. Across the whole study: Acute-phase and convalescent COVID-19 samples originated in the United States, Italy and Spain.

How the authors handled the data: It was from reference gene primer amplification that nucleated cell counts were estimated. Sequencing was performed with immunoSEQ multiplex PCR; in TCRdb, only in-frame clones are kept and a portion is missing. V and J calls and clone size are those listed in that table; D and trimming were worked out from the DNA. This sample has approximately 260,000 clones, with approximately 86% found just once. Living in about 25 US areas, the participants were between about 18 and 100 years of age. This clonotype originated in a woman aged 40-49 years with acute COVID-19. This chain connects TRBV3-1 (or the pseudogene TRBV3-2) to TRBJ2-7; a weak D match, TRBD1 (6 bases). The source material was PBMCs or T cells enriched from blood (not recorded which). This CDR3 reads CASSRDISLTYEQYF. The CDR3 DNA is TGTGCCAGCAGCCGGGACATCAGCTTAACCTACGAGCAGTACTTC.